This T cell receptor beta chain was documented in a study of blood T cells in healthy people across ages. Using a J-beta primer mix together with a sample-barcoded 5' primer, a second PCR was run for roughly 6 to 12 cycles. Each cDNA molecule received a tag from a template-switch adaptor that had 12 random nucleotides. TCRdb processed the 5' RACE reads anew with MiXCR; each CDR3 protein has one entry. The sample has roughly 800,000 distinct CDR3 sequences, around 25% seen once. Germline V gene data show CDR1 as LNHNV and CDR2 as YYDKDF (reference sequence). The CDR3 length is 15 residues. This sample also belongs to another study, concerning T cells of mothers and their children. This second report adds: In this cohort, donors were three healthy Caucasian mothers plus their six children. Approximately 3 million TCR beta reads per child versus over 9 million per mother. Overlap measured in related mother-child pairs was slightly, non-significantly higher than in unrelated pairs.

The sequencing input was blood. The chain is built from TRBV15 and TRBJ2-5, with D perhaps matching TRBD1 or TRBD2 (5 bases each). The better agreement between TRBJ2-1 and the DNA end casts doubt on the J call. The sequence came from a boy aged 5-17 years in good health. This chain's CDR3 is CATSRSAGTHNEQFF. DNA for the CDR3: TGTGCCACCAGCAGATCTGCCGGGACCCACAATGAGCAGTTCTTC.